The 10 T cell receptor beta chains below come from one sample, sequenced in a study of blood T cell repertoires in COVID-19 (dated by TCRdb to the early 2020s). To prepare the library, the immunoSEQ multiplex PCR assay was applied. TCRdb provides this immuneACCESS table in a form limited to in-frame rearrangements. Some clones are lacking; in checked studies, under half of them reflect an unresolved V gene, and why the rest are absent is not known. This sample is represented by some 250,000 clones; approximately 85% of them were singletons. Together, the top ten hold under 2.5% of the sample. The specimen was PBMCs or T cells enriched from blood (not recorded which). The receptors stem from a woman aged 50 to 65 who had recovered from COVID-19.

The table lists this clone with a few counts. This CDR3 reads CASSDGLYSRETQYF. CDR3 bases: TGTGCCAGCAGTGACGGACTCTACTCTAGAGAGACCCAGTACTTC. V gene TRBV2 combines with J gene TRBJ2-5; TRBD2 is a possible D gene (5 bases). The germline V and J ends were trimmed by 3 bases and 4 bases, with 15 bases remaining between them. Germline V gives CDR1 SNHLY, CDR2 FYNNEI. The CDR3 consists of 15 residues.

The chain joins TRBV7-9 to TRBJ2-5; 9 positions agree with TRBD1. Unmatched junction bases numbered 5, after V lost 5 bases and J lost 4 bases. CDR1 SEHNR and CDR2 FQNEAQ come from the germline V gene (reference sequence). The CDR3 covers 14 residues. The DNA for the CDR3 is TGTGCCAGCAGCATACAGGGGGCTCGAGAGACCCAGTACTTC. Translating gives CASSIQGARETQYF.

Turning to this clone: Other nucleotide sequences from this sample produce the same CDR3. This chain joins TRBV7-9 and TRBJ1-3, with unresolved D. V was shortened by 5 bases and J by 0 bases, with 5 bases between the two germline ends. The CDR3 contains 13 residues. Germline V gene lookup returns CDR1 SEHNR and CDR2 FQNEAQ (reference sequence). The CDR3 DNA reads as TGTGCCAGCAGCCTCTCCTCTGGAAACACCATATATTTT. It is translated as CASSLSSGNTIYF.

This rearrangement joins TRBV21-1 to TRBJ2-1; the table's D call, TRBD2, was not checked against the DNA. TRBV21-1 has pseudogene status. The CDR3 length is 16 residues. CDR3 in amino acids: CASSNYYATIYNEQFF. The CDR3 nucleotides are TGTGCCAGCAGCAACTACTACGCTACTATTTACAATGAGCAGTTCTTC.

The chain recombines TRBV7-8 with TRBJ1-1, with D hard to call. The ends were cut back, 1 base at V and 5 bases at J, with 14 bases in the middle. The germline V gene has CDR1 SGHVS and CDR2 FQNEAQ. The CDR3 has 15 amino acids. The CDR3 here is CASSLVTEGKTEAFF. CDR3 nucleotide sequence: TGTGCCAGCAGCTTAGTGACGGAGGGTAAGACTGAAGCTTTCTTT.

This clone has more than one count but fewer than ten. The chain's CDR3 is CASSISGSSYEQYF. The DNA of the CDR3 is TGTGCCAGCAGCATTAGCGGGAGCTCCTACGAGCAGTACTTC. This rearrangement joins TRBV5-4 to TRBJ2-7; 9 bases fit TRBD2. The V gene end was trimmed by 4 bases and the J gene end by 0 bases; junction bases not matched to a gene: 2. Germline V gives CDR1 SGHNT, CDR2 YYREEE (reference sequence). This CDR3 spans 14 amino acids.

The rearrangement joins TRBV10-3 to TRBJ2-7; 7 bases map to TRBD1. The length of the CDR3 is 16 residues. V dropped 6 bases and J dropped 2; count of bases not matched to a gene: 13. Germline values: CDR1 ENHRY, CDR2 SYGVKD. CDR3 region: CAISPHRGDTTYEQYF. CDR3 nucleotide sequence: TGTGCCATCAGCCCTCACAGGGGCGATACCACCTACGAGCAGTACTTC.

V and J are TRBV5-1 and TRBJ1-4; perhaps TRBD1 as D (6 bases). V was cut by 0 bases and J by 8 bases, with 14 bases left in between. CDR1 SGHRS and CDR2 YFSETQ come from the germline V gene. This CDR3 comprises 15 residues. The CDR3 region is CASSLEGLTGEKLFF. In DNA form, the CDR3 reads TGCGCCAGCAGCTTGGAAGGTCTCACAGGGGAAAAACTGTTTTTT.

V gene TRBV7-6 combines with J gene TRBJ2-3; D is undetermined. CDR1 and CDR2 (germline): SGHVS, FNYEAQ. Trimming removed 0 bases at V and 2 bases at J, with 18 bases between. CDR3 length: 18 amino acids. CDR3 region: CASSLAYPPIPPTDTQYF. The CDR3 DNA sequence: TGTGCCAGCAGCTTAGCCTATCCCCCTATTCCACCCACAGATACGCAGTATTTT.

The chain carries TRBV28 and TRBJ2-1; 13 bases are shared with TRBD2. Unmatched junction bases numbered 6, after V lost 6 bases and J lost 7 bases. Per the germline V gene, CDR1 is MDHEN and CDR2 is SYDVKM. This CDR3 region has 15 residues. The CDR3 sequence: CASRRTSGSRNEQFF. The CDR3 nucleotides are TGTGCCAGCAGAAGGACTAGCGGGAGTAGGAATGAGCAGTTCTTC.